This T cell receptor (beta chain) is drawn from a study of PD-1 blockade in classical Hodgkin lymphoma. Time point denoted: newly diagnosed, previously untreated cHL patient sample. Isolated CD8+ T cells were derived from thawed PBMCs through magnetic negative selection. Clones were sequenced by immunoSEQ multiplex PCR, and TCRdb holds only the in-frame ones, with some missing. The top ten clones hold 15% of a sample with 10,000 or so clones, 65% to 90% of them seen once. CDR1 and CDR2 from the germline V gene are SGHTA and FQGNSA. CDR3 length equals 16 residues. After removal of 0 bases from V and 2 bases from J, the junction contained 4 bases not matched to a gene.

The clonotype originates from a human donor with classical Hodgkin lymphoma. This chain joins TRBV7-2 and TRBJ2-7; 10 nucleotides line up with TRBD1. The material sequenced was CD8+ T cells from blood. CDR3: CASSLAWDRGTYEQYF. The CDR3 nucleotides are TGTGCCAGCAGCTTAGCGTGGGACAGGGGAACCTACGAGCAGTACTTC. The full variable domain, rest sourced from reference TRBV7-2 and TRBJ2-7, is GAGVSQSPSNKVTEKGKDVELRCDPISGHTALYWYRQSLGQGLEFLIYFQGNSAPDKSGLPSDRFSAERTGGSVSTLTIQRTQQEDSAVYLCASSLAWDRGTYEQYFGPGTRLTVT.